This T cell receptor beta chain was profiled in a study of T cell repertoires in cytomegalovirus infection. Study information: Matching HLA type, along with CMV infection, was indicated by public TCR beta signatures.

Overall study results and limits: It was HLA-C-restricted CMV-specific TCR beta clonotypes that dominated the response ex vivo. Carriers of CMV and the relevant HLA type were discriminated by public TCR beta frequency.

TCRdb recomputed calls from the reads with MiXCR, one row per CDR3 protein. In the table there are fewer than 1,000,000 distinct CDR3 sequences, roughly 31% of which are singletons. This clonotype was seen a handful of times. Its antigen is still unknown. V was cut by 2 bases and J by 0 bases, with 11 bases left in between. The CDR3 covers 16 residues. The sequenced sample was cultured CD8+ T cells from PBMCs, obtained from culture after CMV antigen stimulation. The clonotype originates from a human donor in good health (CMV status not recorded). Some clones in this sample may be carry-over from other donors' samples. The chain carries TRBV12-3 or TRBV12-4 and TRBJ2-1, with D hard to call. The CDR3 coding sequence is TGTGCCAGCAGTTTATATAGCCCATCCTCCTACAATGAGCAGTTCTTC. Amino acid sequence: CASSLYSPSSYNEQFF.